This T cell receptor beta chain was sequenced during a study of T cells after yellow fever vaccination. Germline CDR1 LNHNV, CDR2 YYDKDF (reference sequence). The CDR3 is made up of 13 amino acids. With respect to this clonotype: Its antigen is not known. A junction boundary mismatches the germline segment, possibly from a read error.

5'RACE template switching generated TCR cDNA, adding a universal primer site and UMIs. In TCRdb, the 5' RACE reads were re-called with MiXCR into one record per CDR3 protein. The sample shows some 400,000 distinct CDR3 sequences, over 5% of them seen only once. Study observations and caveats: Among primary-vaccination clones, most reappeared after the booster, at approximately 97% for CD4 and roughly 90% for CD8.

This clonotype was sampled from a man aged 25 to 40 who received the YFV17D yellow fever vaccine. The sample here was PBMCs, taken 5 days after the yellow fever booster vaccination. The chain couples TRBV15 to TRBJ1-1; TRBD1 agrees at 8 bases. CDR3 coding DNA: TGTGCCACCTCGACAGGGGCGAACACTGAATCTTTCTTT. This encodes CATSTGANTESFF.